The 14 T cell receptor beta chains below come from one sample, sequenced in a study of control samples from healthy donors and cancer patients. Repertoires were generated with immunoSEQ multiplex PCR, while TCRdb's copy carries only in-frame clones and drops some. The sample yields under 150,000 clones, approximately 92% seen once. The sample taken for sequencing was PBMCs. The receptor source for this set is a woman aged 50 to 60 with colorectal cancer.

The rearrangement links TRBV28 to TRBJ2-7; tentatively, D is TRBD2 (6 bases). This CDR3 region has 12 residues. Per germline, CDR1 MDHEN and CDR2 SYDVKM. V shed 4 bases and J shed 6 bases, with 10 bases lying between them. Here the CDR3 reads CASSSTRSEQYF. The CDR3 DNA is TGTGCCAGCAGTTCGACTAGATCCGAGCAGTACTTC.

The chain is built from TRBV19 and TRBJ1-3; D gene unclear. The CDR3 extends over 17 amino acids. The V end lost 4 bases, the J end lost 0 bases, and 16 bases lay between the germline ends. Germline CDR1 reads LNHDA; CDR2 reads SQIVND (reference sequence). CDR3 DNA sequence: TGTGCCAGTAGTACGGAGGCACTTCCACTCTCTGGAAACACCATATATTTT. Protein: CASSTEALPLSGNTIYF. Using reference TRBV19 and TRBJ1-3 for the parts outside the CDR3, the full variable domain is DGGITQSPKYLFRKEGQNVTLSCEQNLNHDAMYWYRQDPGQGLRLIYYSQIVNDFQKGDIAEGYSVSREKKESFPLTVTSAQKNPTAFYLCASSTEALPLSGNTIYFGEGSWLTVV.

A single count supports this clone. This rearrangement joins TRBV7-9 to TRBJ1-4; D is ambiguous. The germline V gene has CDR1 SEHNR and CDR2 FQNEAQ (reference sequence). This CDR3 has 12 residues. V was shortened by 7 bases and J by 8 bases, with 11 bases between the two germline ends. The CDR3 nucleotides read TGTGCCAGCACAAGGGAGGAAGAAAAACTGTTTTTT. It translates to CASTREEEKLFF.

The chain uses TRBV5-6 and TRBJ1-1; no reliable D call. The V end lost 7 bases, the J end lost 8 bases, and 18 bases lay between the germline ends. The germline gives CDR1 SGHDT, CDR2 YYEEEE. The CDR3 extends over 13 amino acids. The DNA for the CDR3 is TGTGCCAGCGGATTATGGGATCGCCTGGAAGCTTTCTTT. It codes for CASGLWDRLEAFF.

CDR3 sequence (DNA): TGTGCCAGCAGCCAGGCAGGGTGGAGCACGCACACCGGGGAGCTGTTTTTT. It is translated as CASSQAGWSTHTGELFF. The chain couples TRBV3-1 (or the pseudogene TRBV3-2) to TRBJ2-2; maybe TRBD1 (5 bases). The ends were cut back, 3 bases at V and 3 bases at J, with 17 bases in the middle. Germline V CDR1 and CDR2: LGHDT, YNNKEL (reference sequence). The CDR3 contains 17 residues.

This clone came up a few times. The rearrangement joins TRBV7-9 to TRBJ1-1, with D possibly being TRBD1 (5 bases). The CDR3 has 14 residues. Germline V lookup: CDR1 SEHNR, CDR2 FQNEAQ (reference sequence). V was trimmed by 4 bases and J by 4 bases, leaving 13 bases between them. The CDR3 sequence is CASSSQAGGTEAFF. The CDR3 DNA is TGTGCCAGCAGCTCACAGGCCGGGGGCACTGAAGCTTTCTTT.

The genes are TRBV6-5 and TRBJ1-4; D is possibly TRBD1 (6 bases). The V end lost 6 bases, the J end lost 0 bases, and 11 bases lay between the germline ends. The germline V gene encodes CDR1 MNHEY and CDR2 SVGAGI. The CDR3 extends over 15 amino acids. As DNA, the CDR3 is TGTGCCAGCAGAGGACAGATCACAACTAATGAAAAACTGTTTTTT. This gives the protein CASRGQITTNEKLFF.

This rearrangement joins TRBV5-1 to TRBJ2-5, with TRBD2 matching 11 bases. From germline, CDR1 is SGHRS and CDR2 YFSETQ. The CDR3 runs 15 residues. V trimming: 4 bases; J trimming: 4 bases; junction bases outside the gene matches: 6. The CDR3 sequence: CASSRTSGSRETQYF. CDR3 DNA: TGCGCCAGCAGCCGAACTAGCGGGAGCCGAGAGACCCAGTACTTC. Combining the CDR3 with reference TRBV5-1 and TRBJ2-5 gives the whole variable domain KAGVTQTPRYLIKTRGQQVTLSCSPISGHRSVSWYQQTPGQGLQFLFEYFSETQRNKGNFPGRFSGRQFSNSRSEMNVSTLELGDSALYLCASSRTSGSRETQYFGPGTRLLVL.

This rearrangement joins TRBV3-1 (or the pseudogene TRBV3-2) to TRBJ1-4; D is unresolved. The CDR3 loop spans 14 amino acids. CDR1 is LGHDT and CDR2 is YNNKEL in the germline V gene (reference sequence). The germline V and J ends were trimmed by 1 base and 5 bases, with 8 bases remaining between them. The DNA of the CDR3 is TGTGCCAGCAGCCAAGGGGGTGGCAATGAAAAACTGTTTTTT. Its translation is CASSQGGGNEKLFF.

The rearrangement links TRBV6-6 to TRBJ2-1, with 12 bases matching TRBD1. Trimming at V came to 8 bases and at J to 7 bases, leaving 12 bases not matched to a gene. Germline V gives CDR1 MNHNY, CDR2 SVGAGI (reference sequence). CDR3 size: 16 residues. CDR3 coding DNA: TGTGCCAGCGGTTCCGGGGGACAGGGGGCTAGGAATGAGCAGTTCTTC. The encoded protein is CASGSGGQGARNEQFF.

The CDR3 protein is CAISESRAYAPGFQSSYEQYF. CDR3 nucleotide sequence: TGTGCCATCAGTGAGTCGAGGGCTTATGCCCCAGGGTTTCAATCATCCTACGAGCAGTACTTC. The chain employs TRBV10-3 and TRBJ2-7; possibly TRBD1 or TRBD2 for D (5 bases each). In germline, CDR1 is ENHRY, CDR2 SYGVKD. This CDR3 spans 21 amino acids. V was cut by 0 bases and J by 1 base, with 28 bases left in between.

This clone was found a few times. This rearrangement joins TRBV4-1 to TRBJ2-3, with 7 bases aligning to TRBD2. J lost 5 bases, V lost 1 base, and 12 bases had no gene match. The CDR3 contains 17 residues. Germline CDR1 reads MGHRA; CDR2 reads YSYEKL. CDR3 residues: CASSQVYASGEGDTQYF. The CDR3 bases are TGCGCCAGCAGCCAAGTTTACGCTAGCGGAGAGGGAGATACGCAGTATTTT.

This chain links TRBV6-5 with TRBJ2-3; D is undetermined. V was cut by 10 bases and J by 0 bases, with 11 bases left in between. Germline V CDR1 and CDR2: MNHEY, SVGAGI. The CDR3 contains 13 residues. The CDR3 region is CATRRSSTDTQYF. In DNA form, the CDR3 reads TGTGCCACCCGTCGGTCTAGCACAGATACGCAGTATTTT.

V usage is TRBV7-9 and J usage is TRBJ2-7; 10 nucleotides line up with TRBD2. Germline lookup yields CDR1 SEHNR and CDR2 FQNEAQ (reference sequence). Trimming took 2 bases from V and 3 from J; bases not matched to a gene: 4. This CDR3 has 15 amino acids. This chain's CDR3 is CASSLRLAGRYEQYF. The DNA for the CDR3 is TGTGCCAGCAGCTTACGACTAGCGGGTCGCTACGAGCAGTACTTC.